One and the same sample provided the 10 T cell receptor beta chains below, sequenced in a study of blood T cells in healthy people across ages (dated by TCRdb to the mid-2010s). Library preparation was by 5' RACE. The reads were generated on an Illumina HiSeq 2500. A second PCR of roughly 6 to 12 cycles was performed with a sample-barcoded 5' primer and a J-beta primer mix. Through fastp at Q25 and MiXCR, TCRdb rebuilt clones from the public reads, retaining in-frame beta chains. Merged by CDR3 protein, the rows form single entries marked with the most common genes and DNA. For this sample the table gives 1.5 million to 2 million distinct CDR3 sequences, of which approximately 30% were detected only once. Together, the top ten hold 7.7% of the sample. Material for sequencing was blood. These TCRs come from a woman aged 25 to 45 in good health.

This clonotype was observed a handful of times. The chain has TRBV10-3 and TRBJ1-5; 8 positions agree with TRBD1. The CDR3 totals 13 residues. Germline V CDR1 and CDR2: ENHRY, SYGVKD. The ends lost 8 bases at V and 1 base at J; junction bases unmatched: 1. In nucleotides, the CDR3 is TGTGCCATCGGACAGGGAAGCAATCAGCCCCAGCATTTT. It encodes CAIGQGSNQPQHF.

There are a few counts of this clonotype. The rearrangement links TRBV28 to TRBJ1-4, with a possible D match to TRBD1 (5 bases). Germline CDR1 and CDR2: MDHEN and SYDVKM. The CDR3 length is 12 residues. V was cut by 5 bases and J by 10 bases, with 11 bases left in between. The CDR3: CASSGGVGKLFF. CDR3 in DNA: TGTGCCAGCAGTGGGGGAGTGGGAAAACTGTTTTTT.

In this sample, this clonotype turned up a few times. V and J are TRBV25-1 and TRBJ2-6, with D perhaps being TRBD1 or TRBD2 (5 bases each). The CDR3 extends over 17 amino acids. Trimming stripped 6 bases from V and 0 bases from J, with 15 bases between. CDR1 and CDR2 (germline): MGHDK, SYGVNS. CDR3 nucleotide sequence: TGTGCCAGCAGGGCCGGGACCGATAGCTCTGGGGCCAACGTCCTGACTTTC. Its translation: CASRAGTDSSGANVLTF.

Note on this clonotype: A much larger clone lies one base from this, so it may be a read error. The chain has TRBV7-2 and TRBJ2-5; 15 bases fit TRBD2. This CDR3 contains 16 residues. Germline V CDR1 and CDR2: SGHTA, FQGNSA. V lost 5 bases to trimming and J lost 11 bases; unmatched junction nucleotides: 12. CDR3 in DNA: TGTGCCAGCAGCCCCCGGACTAGCGGGAGGGTTACTGAGCAGTACTTC. This encodes CASSPRTSGRVTEQYF.

V and J are TRBV29-1 and TRBJ1-1; no firm D call. The CDR3 loop spans 12 amino acids. V was shortened by 6 bases and J by 1 base, with 9 bases between the two germline ends. Germline V gene data show CDR1 as SQVTM and CDR2 as ANQGSEA. The DNA for the CDR3 is TGCAGCGTAATGGGAGGGAACACTGAAGCTTTCTTT. Translated: CSVMGGNTEAFF.

The chain carries TRBV27 and TRBJ2-7; D perhaps matches TRBD2 (6 bases). Between the trimmed V and J ends, which lost 6 bases and 3 bases, there was a span of 24 bases. Germline V CDR1 and CDR2: MNHEY, SMNVEV (reference sequence). The CDR3 has 17 amino acids. CDR3 sequence: CASRWETRAQLRYEQYF. CDR3 coding DNA: TGTGCCAGCAGATGGGAGACTAGAGCCCAACTACGCTACGAGCAGTACTTC.

The chain couples TRBV3-1 to TRBJ1-5, with D perhaps TRBD1 (5 bases). The V gene lost 1 base and the J gene lost 7 bases, with 17 bases spanning the gap. This CDR3 is built from 16 residues. Per germline, CDR1 LGHDT and CDR2 YNNKEL (reference sequence). The CDR3, as DNA: TGTGCCAGCAGCCAAGGGGCAACAGGTTTGGCCCAGCCCCAGCATTTT. This translates into CASSQGATGLAQPQHF.

The chain is built from TRBV5-1 and TRBJ1-2; D is undetermined. The CDR3 is 16 residues long. CDR1 and CDR2 (germline): SGHRS, YFSETQ. Trimming removed 7 bases from V and 6 bases from J, with 25 bases in between. CDR3 bases: TGCGCCAGCGTTCATATTGTCCCCATCGACTCGGATGGCTACACCTTC. This gives the protein CASVHIVPIDSDGYTF. Filled out from reference TRBV5-1 and TRBJ1-2, the complete variable domain reads KAGVTQTPRYLIKTRGQQVTLSCSPISGHRSVSWYQQTPGQGLQFLFEYFSETQRNKGNFPGRFSGRQFSNSRSEMNVSTLELGDSALYLCASVHIVPIDSDGYTFGSGTRLTVV.

This clonotype was seen more than once but under ten times. A much bigger clone sits one base away, suggesting this may be a read error. The gene calls are TRBV5-1 and TRBJ1-2; D is undetermined. This CDR3 comprises 14 residues. CDR1 is SGHRS and CDR2 is YFSETQ in the germline V gene. Trimming took 1 base from V and 0 from J, leaving 7 bases between them. The CDR3, as DNA: TGCGCCAGCAGCTTGAAGGCCTCTAACTATGGCTACACCTTC. Translating it yields CASSLKASNYGYTF.

The chain recombines TRBV20-1 with TRBJ1-5; D uncertain. Germline-derived CDR1 and CDR2 are DFQATT and SNEGSKA (reference sequence). CDR3 length equals 11 residues. Trimming left V 2 bases short and J 9 bases short, with 8 bases between. CDR3 nucleotide sequence: TGCAGTGCTAGATTGGTTCGGCCCCAGCATTTT. This gives the protein CSARLVRPQHF.